This paragraph reports one T cell receptor beta chain. This clonotype was detected many times. No antigen is known for it. No qualities accompany the bases; no much larger clone lies one base away. The data derive from a study of T cells in Graves' hyperthyroidism and ophthalmopathy (dated by TCRdb to between 2019 and 2020). Study-level background: Peripheral blood was sampled at the time of initial diagnosis, prior to any treatment. To identify TCR V-J signatures that set the groups apart, the researchers used a discovery cohort of 100 patients, made up of roughly 40 with Graves' ophthalmopathy and 55 to 65 with stable Graves' hyperthyroidism. Whether ophthalmopathy could be predicted prospectively was tested in an independent validation cohort made up of roughly 19 hyperthyroidism patients plus 17 patients who later progressed to ophthalmopathy. For training and testing, the approximately 97 patients in the discovery cohort were randomly divided in a 7:3 ratio. The study also compared thyroid tissue and blood T-cell repertoires from roughly six Graves' hyperthyroidism patients. After sampling, hyperthyroidism patients received methimazole starting at 30 mg daily, and ophthalmopathy patients received high-dose intravenous methylprednisolone. According to the paper, TCR Vbeta CDR3 sequencing was carried out on 135 peripheral blood samples, which came from fewer than 50 ophthalmopathy, under 80 hyperthyroidism and about 17 progressor patients. Study-wide conclusions, independent of this receptor: Most expanded thyroid clonotypes (frequency above 0.001) were also found in blood, which suggests that blood repertoires may mirror thyroid immune responses. In validation, the model predicted progression to ophthalmopathy a median of about 6 months before onset, with approximately 68% sensitivity and 72.22% specificity. A 13 V-J signature model separated ophthalmopathy from stable hyperthyroidism, with about 88% sensitivity and 81.08% specificity in cross-validation and 80%/75% in testing. Sample size was not statistically predetermined, and investigators were not blinded to group allocation.

Amplification of TCR beta CDR3 regions was carried out from RNA transcripts. A first-round RT-PCR of the TCR CDR3 used the HTBI primer set with the Qiagen OneStep RT-PCR kit. A second multiplex PCR round built the libraries, followed by size selection and purification. Paired-end sequencing of the libraries was performed with 100 bp reads on an Illumina HiSeq2000. The paper's data handling went like this. Raw data were processed with SOAPnuke, discarding reads with adapters, uncalled bases, mean Phred below 15, or no exact constant-primer or identifier match. COPE v1.2.5 was used to merge the high-quality paired reads, and each unique nucleotide sequence was defined as a clonotype. MiTCR v1.1 was used to align clonotypes to the IMGT TRBV, TRBD and TRBJ reference segments. Only V-J combinations with frequency above 0.0001, covering approximately 99% of repertoires, were analysed. The TCS score was defined as F50 (clonal expansion) divided by E x V (chaos), with BLOSUM62-based TCRdist calculated between CDR3 peptides within each V-J. Welch's t-statistics and random forest reduced several hundred V-J features to roughly 13, which were used in a naive Bayes classifier (R e1071). The public reads were reanalyzed by TCRdb: fastp trimming at Q25, MiXCR alignment, in-frame beta chains only. Every CDR3 protein is listed once, alongside the most common genes and DNA of its rows. In this record, the V and J calls reflect TCRdb's handling and not the investigators' own analysis. This sample gives some 370,000 distinct CDR3 sequences in total; 11% to 15% of them show up just once. The top ten clones comprise 25% to 30% of the sample.

In the ophthalmopathy patients, disease was moderately to severely active, with a Clinical Activity Score of 3 or more, a NOSPECS grade of 4 or more, and a duration of less than 3 months. Patients with uncontrolled infections, other autoimmune diseases, pregnancy or lactation were excluded. Diagnoses relied on clinical symptoms, serum thyroxine and TRAb, thyroid ultrasound and orbital computed tomography. PBMCs were separated from roughly 9.3 ml of fresh peripheral blood using Ficoll-Paque density gradient centrifugation. Total RNA was extracted using Trizol reagent, and RNA quality was assessed on an Agilent 2100 Bioanalyzer. CDR1 SNHLY and CDR2 FYNNEI are derived from the germline V gene. V ends up 5 bases short and J 4 bases short, with an unmatched junction base count of 9. The CDR3 measures 15 amino acids from cysteine to phenylalanine. Of all the DNA, just the CDR3 is kept, 45 bases in frame from base 1.

This clonotype was obtained from a man in his fifties with Graves' ophthalmopathy. The sequencing input was blood. This chain joins TRBV2 to TRBJ1-1, and TRBD1 matches 8 of the central bases. The CDR3 reads CASSQYNRGTTEAFF. The bases are TGTGCCAGCAGTCAATACAACAGGGGGACCACTGAAGCTTTCTTT.